Following are 11 T cell receptor beta chains from one sample sequenced in a study of T-cell memory formation after mild COVID-19. TCRdb reanalysed the 5' RACE reads using MiXCR and keeps one entry per CDR3 protein. The repertoire holds a few hundred thousand distinct CDR3 sequences, with 9.4% as singletons. The sequenced material came from PBMCs or a T cell subset sorted from them (not recorded which). The receptors here all came from a man aged 18 to 29 who had mild COVID-19 (a few samples of this study predate the infection). Cell type and time point are not known.

Only a few counts were recorded for this clonotype. The chain links TRBV5-5 to TRBJ1-2, with TRBD1 as a possible D gene (5 bases). Germline CDR1 and CDR2: SGHKS and YYEKEE (reference sequence). This CDR3 comprises 13 residues. Trimming took 0 bases from V and 7 from J, leaving 10 bases between them. CDR3 in amino acids: CASSLVGDPGYTF. The CDR3 DNA sequence: TGTGCCAGCAGCTTGGTGGGGGACCCTGGCTACACCTTC.

This clonotype was seen a few times. The chain uses TRBV20-1 and TRBJ2-7; 8 nucleotides agree with TRBD2. The CDR3 consists of 13 residues. Trimming took 6 bases from V and 7 from J; bases not matched to a gene: 11. CDR1 DFQATT and CDR2 SNEGSKA come from the germline V gene (reference sequence). The CDR3 protein is CSAPGLPGGEQYV. In DNA form, the CDR3 reads TGCAGTGCACCGGGACTCCCGGGAGGGGAGCAGTACGTC.

This clonotype came up many times. V and J are TRBV12-3 or TRBV12-4 and TRBJ2-5; 8 bases line up with TRBD1. Trimming cost V 8 bases and J 4 bases; bases outside gene matches: 3. CDR3 length: 12 residues. The CDR3: CASLGQVETQYF. CDR3 DNA: TGTGCCAGCCTGGGACAGGTAGAGACCCAGTACTTC.

The chain combines TRBV7-2 with TRBJ1-5; D possibly corresponds to TRBD1 (6 bases). V gave up 5 bases and J gave up 7 bases, with 15 bases separating them. The CDR3 extends over 14 amino acids. Germline CDR1 reads SGHTA; CDR2 reads FQGNSA. The CDR3 here is CASSPEQGRQPQHF. The CDR3 region has the DNA TGTGCCAGCAGCCCCGAACAGGGAAGGCAGCCCCAGCATTTT.

V gene TRBV7-8 combines with J gene TRBJ2-1, with 9 bases aligning to TRBD1. Trimming cost V 8 bases and J 4 bases; bases outside gene matches: 12. Germline CDR1 reads SGHVS; CDR2 reads FQNEAQ. CDR3 length: 16 residues. In DNA form, the CDR3 reads TGTGCCAGCTCTGAGCCCGGGACAGGGTATTACAATGAGCAGTTCTTC. Translated: CASSEPGTGYYNEQFF. Combining the CDR3 with reference TRBV7-8 and TRBJ2-1 gives the whole variable domain GAGVSQSPRYKVAKRGQDVALRCDPISGHVSLFWYQQALGQGPEFLTYFQNEAQLDKSGLPSDRFFAERPEGSVSTLKIQRTQQEDSAVYLCASSEPGTGYYNEQFFGPGTRLTVL.

This clonotype has a handful of counts. The J gene is TRBJ2-3, the V gene TRBV6-5, with D possibly matching TRBD2 (6 bases). This CDR3 comprises 18 residues. Germline CDR1 MNHEY, CDR2 SVGAGI. Trimming took off 0 bases at V and 0 bases at J, with 16 bases between the two ends. CDR3 amino acids: CASSYSTGEFGSTDTQYF. In DNA, the CDR3 is TGTGCCAGCAGTTACTCGACGGGAGAGTTCGGTAGCACAGATACGCAGTATTTT.

This clonotype was observed a few times. This chain's CDR3 is CASSLAQENEQYF. CDR3 nucleotide sequence: TGCGCCAGCAGCTTGGCCCAAGAAAACGAGCAGTACTTC. This rearrangement joins TRBV5-1 to TRBJ2-7, with D uncertain. The V and J ends lost 0 bases and 5 bases respectively, with 9 bases between them. The CDR3 spans 13 residues. Germline values: CDR1 SGHRS, CDR2 YFSETQ.

The chain is built from TRBV6-1 and TRBJ2-1, with D unclear. Germline V gives CDR1 MNHNS, CDR2 SASEGT. Trimming took 0 bases from V and 8 from J, leaving 11 bases between them. The CDR3 extends over 14 amino acids. The CDR3 DNA is TGTGCCAGCAGTGAAGCTCGGCGGTACGATGAGCAGTTCTTC. Its translation: CASSEARRYDEQFF.

The chain links TRBV28 to TRBJ2-5, with 8 positions matching TRBD2. The germline V gene has CDR1 MDHEN and CDR2 SYDVKM. V dropped 6 bases and J dropped 8; count of bases not matched to a gene: 14. CDR3 length: 15 amino acids. CDR3 in amino acids: CASRVQAGGLETQYF. CDR3 bases: TGTGCCAGCAGGGTACAGGCGGGGGGTCTTGAAACCCAGTACTTC. Together with reference TRBV28 and TRBJ2-5, the CDR3 gives the full variable domain: DVKVTQSSRYLVKRTGEKVFLECVQDMDHENMFWYRQDPGLGLRLIYFSYDVKMKEKGDIPEGYSVSREKKERFSLILESASTNQTSMYLCASRVQAGGLETQYFGPGTRLLVL.

This clonotype was detected only a few times. This chain connects TRBV3-1 to TRBJ1-4; TRBD1 matches at 7 bases. This CDR3 contains 18 residues. Trimming removed 4 bases from V and 5 bases from J; junction bases left unmatched: 16. Germline V gene data show CDR1 as LGHDT and CDR2 as YNNKEL (reference sequence). The CDR3 bases are TGTGCCAGCAGCCTCCACCGGGGGATACAGGGGTTAAATGAAAAACTGTTTTTT. This codes for CASSLHRGIQGLNEKLFF.

In this sample, this clonotype turned up a few times. The V and J genes are TRBV7-2 and TRBJ1-6; 11 bases fit TRBD1. The CDR3 extends over 15 amino acids. V was clipped by 1 base and J by 13 bases; unmatched bases: 6. Germline loops: CDR1 SGHTA, CDR2 FQGNSA. This CDR3 reads CASSLVGTGGIPLHF. The CDR3 DNA reads TGTGCCAGCAGCTTAGTGGGGACAGGGGGAATCCCCCTCCACTTT.